The 15 T cell receptor beta chains below come from one sample, sequenced in a study of blood T cell repertoires in COVID-19. Produced via immunoSEQ multiplex PCR; TCRdb's table is partial and in-frame only. The profile shows 330,000 or so clones, over 75% of them singletons. Sequencing used PBMCs or T cells enriched from blood (not recorded which). The receptors stem from a man between 35 and 55 years old in a cohort exposed to, infected with or recovered from COVID-19 (not recorded which).

The CDR3 bases are TGTGCCAGCTCACCACCGGGGAGGGCCCGTTACGAGCAGTACTTC. Amino acids: CASSPPGRARYEQYF. V and J are TRBV18 and TRBJ2-7, with 7 bases identical to TRBD2. CDR1 and CDR2 from the germline V gene are KGHSH and LQKENI. The CDR3 has 15 residues. V was clipped by 0 bases and J by 4 bases; unmatched bases: 6.

V usage is TRBV19 and J usage is TRBJ2-3; 10 positions agree with TRBD2. The CDR3 totals 14 residues. The germline V gene encodes CDR1 LNHDA and CDR2 SQIVND (reference sequence). V was clipped by 8 bases and J by 2 bases; unmatched bases: 4. CDR3 in amino acids: CASASGGNTDTQYF. CDR3 nucleotide sequence: TGTGCCAGTGCTAGCGGGGGAAACACAGATACGCAGTATTTT.

The rearrangement links TRBV10-3 to TRBJ2-5; TRBD1 is a possible D gene (5 bases). CDR1 is ENHRY and CDR2 is SYGVKD in the germline V gene. The CDR3 runs to 16 residues. Trimming removed 3 bases from V and 3 bases from J, with 17 bases in between. The CDR3 loop reads CAISDGSAGMEETQYF. In DNA form, the CDR3 reads TGTGCCATCAGTGATGGGTCCGCAGGGATGGAAGAGACCCAGTACTTC.

V gene TRBV10-3 combines with J gene TRBJ1-2; D gene uncertain. This CDR3 has 14 residues. The germline CDR1 and CDR2 sequences are ENHRY and SYGVKD. With 1 base removed from V and 1 base from J, the gap between germline ends came to 7 bases. CDR3 region: CAISELQINYGYTF. In DNA form, the CDR3 reads TGTGCCATCAGTGAGTTACAGATTAACTATGGCTACACCTTC.

This sequence joins TRBV19 and TRBJ2-7; D gene uncertain. CDR3 length: 9 residues. The V end was cut by 10 bases, the J end by 3 bases, with 4 bases between. The V gene's germline CDR1 is LNHDA and CDR2 SQIVND (reference sequence). This CDR3 is CAIVYEQYF. CDR3 DNA sequence: TGTGCCATCGTCTACGAGCAGTACTTC.

The chain joins TRBV30 to TRBJ1-1; D remains ambiguous. Trimming removed 0 bases from V and 4 bases from J, with 18 bases in between. The germline V gene has CDR1 GTSNPN and CDR2 SVGIG (reference sequence). The CDR3 is 16 residues long. The CDR3 sequence: CAWSVLAVTGSTEAFF. The CDR3 DNA follows: TGTGCCTGGAGTGTACTGGCAGTGACCGGGTCCACTGAAGCTTTCTTT.

V usage is TRBV3-1 (or the pseudogene TRBV3-2) and J usage is TRBJ2-5; 11 bases match TRBD2. Unmatched junction bases numbered 16, after V lost 4 bases and J lost 3 bases. The CDR3 is 19 residues long. CDR1 is LGHDT and CDR2 is YNNKEL in the germline V gene (reference sequence). CDR3 amino acids: CASSPRVGGSGRDKETQYF. The CDR3 bases are TGTGCCAGCAGCCCCCGCGTTGGGGGTAGCGGGAGGGACAAAGAGACCCAGTACTTC.

V usage is TRBV7-6 and J usage is TRBJ2-3; TRBD1 agrees at 8 bases. Germline CDR1 SGHVS, CDR2 FNYEAQ. Germline trimming cut 5 bases from V and 6 bases from J; bases unmatched to any gene: 16. This CDR3 spans 17 amino acids. CDR3 amino acids: CASSPTGASGGRDTQYF. The CDR3 nucleotides are TGTGCCAGCAGCCCCACAGGGGCGTCAGGGGGCAGGGATACGCAGTATTTT.

V and J are TRBV19 and TRBJ1-2; 8 nucleotides match TRBD1. J lost 3 bases, V lost 7 bases, and 7 bases had no gene match. The germline gives CDR1 LNHDA, CDR2 SQIVND (reference sequence). This CDR3 contains 14 residues. CDR3 region: CASNKGQDYYGYTF. CDR3 nucleotides: TGTGCCAGTAATAAGGGACAGGATTACTATGGCTACACCTTC.

The rearrangement links TRBV27 to TRBJ1-1; unclear D gene. Trimming pared 2 bases from V and 0 bases from J, leaving 13 bases between. The length of the CDR3 is 16 residues. Germline V gene sequence: CDR1 MNHEY, CDR2 SMNVEV (reference sequence). The CDR3 DNA sequence: TGTGCCAGCAGTTTAGGAGGAGGGCCAGTGAACACTGAAGCTTTCTTT. This codes for CASSLGGGPVNTEAFF.

This sequence joins TRBV30 and TRBJ2-7; TRBD2 matches 9 bases. The V gene end was trimmed by 2 bases and the J gene end by 6 bases; junction bases not matched to a gene: 8. Per the germline V gene, CDR1 is GTSNPN and CDR2 is SVGIG (reference sequence). CDR3 length: 14 residues. Here the CDR3 reads CAWSRSASGTEQYF. The DNA of the CDR3 is TGTGCCTGGAGTAGGTCTGCTAGCGGGACCGAGCAGTACTTC.

As concerns this clone: The identical CDR3 is also encoded by other nucleotide sequences in the sample. The gene calls are TRBV29-1 and TRBJ1-1, with 8 bases matching TRBD1. Germline values: CDR1 SQVTM, CDR2 ANQGSEA. The ends lost 4 bases at V and 0 bases at J; junction bases unmatched: 7. CDR3 length: 15 residues. The CDR3 bases are TGCAGCGTTGTTGGGACAGGAAGTATGAACACTGAAGCTTTCTTT. Residues: CSVVGTGSMNTEAFF.

The chain has TRBV10-3 and TRBJ2-1, with TRBD2 identical over 10 bases. V was pared by 7 bases and J by 5 bases, with 8 bases of the junction left unmatched. The CDR3 contains 15 residues. The germline gives CDR1 ENHRY, CDR2 SYGVKD. CDR3 sequence: CAITAGTSANNEQFF. As DNA, the CDR3 is TGTGCCATCACCGCCGGGACTAGCGCCAACAATGAGCAGTTCTTC.

The chain has TRBV28 and TRBJ2-7, with a weak D call TRBD2 (6 bases). The V end lost 4 bases, the J end lost 1 base, and 14 bases lay between the germline ends. The CDR3 extends over 15 amino acids. Germline CDR1 and CDR2: MDHEN and SYDVKM. CDR3 sequence (DNA): TGTGCCAGCAGTTCCCTGGCGGGGTCATCCTACGAGCAGTACTTC. Protein product: CASSSLAGSSYEQYF.

The chain links TRBV18 to TRBJ1-2; TRBD1 agrees at 9 bases. The CDR3 contains 14 residues. Germline V gene data show CDR1 as KGHSH and CDR2 as LQKENI. The V and J ends lost 4 bases and 5 bases, in that order; junction bases with no gene match: 5. The CDR3 nucleotides read TGTGCCAGCTCACTCGGGGACAGGGAATATGGCTACACCTTC. This codes for CASSLGDREYGYTF. The variable domain in full, with the rest retrieved from reference TRBV18 and TRBJ1-2, is NAGVMQNPRHLVRRRGQEARLRCSPMKGHSHVYWYRQLPEEGLKFMVYLQKENIIDESGMPKERFSAEFPKEGPSILRIQQVVRGDSAAYFCASSLGDREYGYTFGSGTRLTVV.